Below are 24 T cell receptor beta chains sequenced from a single sample in a study of T cell responses to AZD1222 COVID-19 vaccine. TCRdb's table, derived via immunoSEQ multiplex PCR, lists solely in-frame clones and lacks some. The table records 120,000 to 150,000 clones, about 91% of them present only once. Here the sequenced sample was peripheral blood, taken 28 days after the second AZD1222 dose. The receptors derive from an adult who received the AZD1222 COVID-19 vaccine.

The chain joins TRBV10-2 to TRBJ2-2, with 7 bases fitting TRBD2. Germline CDR1 and CDR2: WSHSY and SAAADI. Trimming removed 1 base from V and 5 bases from J; junction bases left unmatched: 4. The CDR3 extends over 15 amino acids. The CDR3 sequence: CASSEWGGETGELFF. CDR3 nucleotides: TGCGCCAGCAGTGAGTGGGGGGGGGAAACCGGGGAGCTGTTTTTT.

The rearrangement joins TRBV3-1 (or the pseudogene TRBV3-2) to TRBJ2-3; 9 nucleotides agree with TRBD2. The CDR3 contains 15 residues. With V trimmed by 0 bases and J by 3 bases, 1 base remained unmatched. CDR1 is LGHDT, CDR2 YNNKEL, per germline (reference sequence). CDR3 nucleotides: TGTGCCAGCAGCCAAGAGGGACTAGCTACAGATACGCAGTATTTT. Amino acid sequence: CASSQEGLATDTQYF.

The rearrangement links TRBV19 to TRBJ1-1, with D hard to call. This CDR3 has 11 amino acids. Trimming took off 4 bases at V and 8 bases at J, with 8 bases between the two ends. Germline CDR1 reads LNHDA; CDR2 reads SQIVND (reference sequence). The CDR3 protein is CASSTLMEAFF. The CDR3 DNA reads as TGTGCCAGTAGTACCCTTATGGAAGCTTTCTTT. The whole variable domain, filled in from reference TRBV19 and TRBJ1-1, reads DGGITQSPKYLFRKEGQNVTLSCEQNLNHDAMYWYRQDPGQGLRLIYYSQIVNDFQKGDIAEGYSVSREKKESFPLTVTSAQKNPTAFYLCASSTLMEAFFGQGTRLTVV.

This rearrangement joins TRBV24-1 to TRBJ1-3, with D possibly TRBD1 on 5 matching bases. V gave up 3 bases and J gave up 4 bases, with 12 bases separating them. Germline V gene lookup returns CDR1 KGHDR and CDR2 SFDVKD. The CDR3 length is 15 residues. CDR3: CATSDQQVGGNTIYF. CDR3 DNA: TGTGCCACCAGTGATCAACAGGTCGGGGGAAACACCATATATTTT.

The CDR3 is CASSSLGSGRQNEQFF. CDR3 in DNA: TGTGCCAGCAGCTCTCTGGGTAGCGGGAGGCAAAATGAGCAGTTCTTC. The chain links TRBV7-6 to TRBJ2-1; 10 bases are shared with TRBD2. Per germline, CDR1 SGHVS and CDR2 FNYEAQ. V lost 4 bases and J lost 7; bases outside the gene matches: 10. The CDR3 consists of 16 residues.

The rearrangement links TRBV5-1 to TRBJ2-1, with TRBD1 as a possible D gene (6 bases). Germline V CDR1 and CDR2: SGHRS, YFSETQ. Between the trimmed V and J ends, which lost 4 bases and 6 bases, there was a span of 14 bases. CDR3 length: 14 residues. This chain's CDR3 is CASSPREGGNEQFF. For the CDR3, the DNA is TGCGCCAGCAGCCCCCGAGAAGGGGGCAATGAGCAGTTCTTC.

The chain combines TRBV5-5 with TRBJ2-7; 13 nucleotides match TRBD2. The V gene's germline CDR1 is SGHKS and CDR2 YYEKEE (reference sequence). CDR3 length: 16 amino acids. V trimming: 4 bases; J trimming: 1 base; junction bases outside the gene matches: 5. The CDR3 protein is CASSPGLAGASYEQYF. The DNA for the CDR3 is TGTGCCAGCAGCCCAGGACTAGCGGGAGCATCCTACGAGCAGTACTTC.

The chain employs TRBV11-2 and TRBJ2-1; 8 positions match TRBD2. The CDR3 is made up of 16 amino acids. V lost 0 bases and J lost 6; bases outside the gene matches: 7. The germline gives CDR1 SGHAT, CDR2 FQNNGV. The CDR3 protein is CASSLDPSGRINEQFF. CDR3 nucleotide sequence: TGTGCCAGCAGCTTAGATCCCAGCGGGAGAATCAATGAGCAGTTCTTC.

The chain links TRBV10-2 to TRBJ1-1, with D hard to call. The CDR3 has 14 residues. Germline CDR1 and CDR2: WSHSY and SAAADI. V was cut by 8 bases and J by 1 base, with 14 bases left in between. CDR3 nucleotides: TGCGCCAGCGGACTGGCCTGGGGGAACACTGAAGCTTTCTTT. Translation: CASGLAWGNTEAFF.

The chain employs TRBV11-2 and TRBJ1-1; no clear D. The CDR3 covers 12 residues. Per the germline V gene, CDR1 is SGHAT and CDR2 is FQNNGV. V was cut by 0 bases and J by 3 bases, with 2 bases left in between. This CDR3 is CASSLDYTEAFF. The CDR3 DNA is TGTGCCAGCAGCTTAGATTACACTGAAGCTTTCTTT.

Remarks on this clone: One end of the junction does not line up with germline, which may come from a read error. V is TRBV7-7 and J is TRBJ1-5; possibly TRBD1 for D (5 bases). The CDR3 extends over 19 amino acids. Germline V gene lookup returns CDR1 SSHAT and CDR2 FNYEAQ (reference sequence). In DNA, the CDR3 is TGTGCTAGCAGCCCAACAGACAAGGTCGGGGGGGGTCGGGTGCAGCCCCAGCATTTT. Translated, it gives CASSPTDKVGGGRVQPQHF.

J is TRBJ2-7 and V is TRBV5-1, with D unclear. The V gene lost 1 base and the J gene lost 3 bases, with 11 bases spanning the gap. This CDR3 has 14 amino acids. Germline V CDR1 and CDR2: SGHRS, YFSETQ. Here the CDR3 reads CASSLRSGFYEQYF. In DNA form, the CDR3 reads TGCGCCAGCAGCTTGAGATCAGGTTTCTACGAGCAGTACTTC. The whole variable domain, remainder taken from reference TRBV5-1 and TRBJ2-7, is KAGVTQTPRYLIKTRGQQVTLSCSPISGHRSVSWYQQTPGQGLQFLFEYFSETQRNKGNFPGRFSGRQFSNSRSEMNVSTLELGDSALYLCASSLRSGFYEQYFGPGTRLTVT.

The V gene is TRBV5-1, the J gene TRBJ1-5; the match to TRBD1 covers 10 bases. This CDR3 has 21 amino acids. Trimming took 3 bases from V and 0 from J; bases not matched to a gene: 18. Germline V gives CDR1 SGHRS, CDR2 YFSETQ. CDR3 in DNA: TGCGCCAGCAGCTCCCCCTTGGGACCCTCGGGACAGGGGTCTAGCAATCAGCCCCAGCATTTT. Encoded protein: CASSSPLGPSGQGSSNQPQHF.

This chain uses TRBV7-9 with TRBJ2-1, with 12 bases fitting TRBD2. The CDR3 has 16 amino acids. Trimming took 0 bases from V and 10 from J; bases not matched to a gene: 7. Per the germline V gene, CDR1 is SEHNR and CDR2 is FQNEAQ (reference sequence). The CDR3 DNA sequence: TGTGCCAGCAGCTTAGCGACTAGCGGGGGTGGGAGGGAGCAGTTCTTC. Its translation: CASSLATSGGGREQFF.

This rearrangement joins TRBV5-1 to TRBJ1-6, with TRBD1 matching over 7 bases. The CDR3 consists of 16 residues. Germline values: CDR1 SGHRS, CDR2 YFSETQ. V was clipped by 3 bases and J by 6 bases; unmatched bases: 9. The CDR3 region is CASSSWTQGGNSPLHF. CDR3 sequence (DNA): TGCGCCAGCAGCTCCTGGACCCAGGGGGGTAATTCACCCCTCCACTTT.

This chain links TRBV27 with TRBJ1-5; a weak D match, TRBD1 (6 bases). V gave up 0 bases and J gave up 7 bases, with 16 bases separating them. Germline-derived CDR1 and CDR2 are MNHEY and SMNVEV (reference sequence). The CDR3 runs to 16 residues. CDR3 protein: CASSLSEPGAEQPQHF. CDR3 nucleotides: TGTGCCAGCAGTTTATCGGAGCCGGGGGCGGAACAGCCCCAGCATTTT.

This chain connects TRBV30 to TRBJ1-3, with no clear D. The CDR3 is 12 residues long. V gave up 8 bases and J gave up 0 bases, with 8 bases separating them. The germline gives CDR1 GTSNPN, CDR2 SVGIG (reference sequence). The CDR3 DNA is TGTGCCCGAACCAGCTCTGGAAACACCATATATTTT. Residues: CARTSSGNTIYF.

The CDR3 region has the DNA TGTGCCACCCCCACAGAACGAGGGGAGCTGTTTTTT. Translated, it gives CATPTERGELFF. The chain uses TRBV19 and TRBJ2-2, with D hard to call. The V gene lost 10 bases and the J gene lost 8 bases, with 14 bases spanning the gap. Per the germline V gene, CDR1 is LNHDA and CDR2 is SQIVND (reference sequence). This CDR3 is 12 amino acids long.

The chain combines TRBV11-3 with TRBJ1-5, with 11 nucleotides matching TRBD1. Germline assignment: CDR1 SGHNT and CDR2 YENEEA. This CDR3 is 19 amino acids long. The J segment lost 0 bases and the V segment lost 1 base, leaving 8 bases of the junction unmatched. The CDR3 DNA reads as TGTGCCAGCAGCTTAGCTCGGACAGGGGGCCACTATAGCAATCAGCCCCAGCATTTT. Translated: CASSLARTGGHYSNQPQHF.

The CDR3 nucleotides read TGTGCCAGCAGCTTATTTCCAGGGCCCGAGCTGTTTTTT. Its translation: CASSLFPGPELFF. The chain uses TRBV11-2 and TRBJ2-2, with D perhaps matching TRBD1 (5 bases). V was clipped by 2 bases and J by 11 bases, with 12 bases between them. This CDR3 is built from 13 residues. CDR1 SGHAT and CDR2 FQNNGV come from the germline V gene.

The chain joins TRBV5-1 to TRBJ2-2, with TRBD1 identical over 7 bases. Germline V lookup: CDR1 SGHRS, CDR2 YFSETQ. Trimming at V came to 5 bases and at J to 3 bases, leaving 7 bases not matched to a gene. This CDR3 has 15 amino acids. The CDR3: CASSLRDSYTGELFF. The CDR3 nucleotides are TGCGCCAGCAGTCTCCGGGACAGTTACACCGGGGAGCTGTTTTTT.

The V call is TRBV15, the J call TRBJ1-1; 10 nucleotides agree with TRBD1. V was pared by 0 bases and J by 2 bases, with 9 bases of the junction left unmatched. Germline V gives CDR1 LNHNV, CDR2 YYDKDF (reference sequence). The CDR3 runs to 18 residues. CDR3 sequence (DNA): TGTGCCACCAGCAGAGATAGTTGGGACAGGGGACCTAACACTGAAGCTTTCTTT. This encodes CATSRDSWDRGPNTEAFF.

The V call is TRBV29-1, the J call TRBJ2-1, with a weak D call TRBD1 (6 bases). This CDR3 has 15 residues. Germline CDR1 reads SQVTM; CDR2 reads ANQGSEA. V was shortened by 4 bases and J by 7 bases, with 20 bases between the two germline ends. The CDR3 DNA sequence: TGCAGCGTTGGGGGGACATCGAGTTCAGTGAATGAGCAGTTCTTC. Residues: CSVGGTSSSVNEQFF.

The CDR3: CASSQESYGANVLTF. For the CDR3, the DNA is TGCGCCAGCAGCCAAGAGTCATATGGGGCCAACGTCCTGACTTTC. This sequence joins TRBV4-3 and TRBJ2-6; D uncertain. The V gene's germline CDR1 is LGHNA and CDR2 YSLEER. There are 15 residues in the CDR3. V was shortened by 0 bases and J by 3 bases, with 6 bases between the two germline ends.